This T cell receptor (beta chain) was documented in a study of PD-1 blockade in classical Hodgkin lymphoma. The method was immunoSEQ multiplex PCR; TCRdb's version includes in-frame clones alone and lacks a portion of them. The sample contains about 38,000 clones, over 70% of which appear only once. As regards this clone: The antigen remains undetermined.

Time point given: cycle 4 day 1 (C4D1), after 6 weeks of nivolumab. All trial patients relapsed after autologous stem cell transplantation. Study results and caveats: TCR diversity rose significantly by C4D1 in CD4+ but not CD8+ cells.

V was pared by 0 bases and J by 5 bases, with 6 bases between. CDR1 and CDR2 from the germline V gene are LNHNV and YYDKDF (reference sequence). This CDR3 has 13 amino acids. This chain links TRBV15 with TRBJ2-3, with D unresolved. The sequence came from a human donor with classical Hodgkin lymphoma. This specimen consisted of peripheral blood mononuclear cells (PBMCs), obtained before the fourth cycle of nivolumab. CDR3 DNA: TGTGCCACCAGCAGAGACCCAGAAGATACGCAGTATTTT. Amino acids: CATSRDPEDTQYF.